The T cell receptor beta chain described here comes from a study of Tregs in tolerant kidney transplant recipients. This CDR3 is 18 amino acids long. Germline CDR1 reads SNHLY; CDR2 reads FYNNEI. V gave up 5 bases and J gave up 6 bases; unmatched junction bases: 20. Clones were read by immunoSEQ multiplex PCR, and TCRdb kept only the in-frame ones, dropping some. The ten top clones account for 6.5% to 8%, within a sample of approximately 35,000 clones. Study-level results: Changing PCR primers prevented nucleotide comparison between some patients' samples. Tregs expanded with activated donor B cells seemed most donor-specific. In tolerant patients, donor-specific Tregs outgrew total Tregs, suggesting antigen-driven expansion.

Thawed PBMCs were FACS-sorted into unstimulated CD4+CD25+CD127- regulatory T cells, CD4+CD25- non-regulatory cells, CD4 and CD8 cells. Remarks on this clone: Its antigen is not known. The read terminates 3 residues ahead of where the CDR3 ends, so the germline J gene completes it.

This chain uses TRBV2 with TRBJ1-1; 8 bases line up with TRBD1. The input for sequencing was CD8+ T cells from blood, taken before the transplant. This receptor was identified in a human donor who received a combined kidney and bone marrow transplant. CDR3 loop: CASSNIRGPAFSDAEAFF. The sequenced part of the CDR3 DNA is TGTGCCAGCAGTAACATCAGGGGGCCCGCATTCTCAGACGCTGAA.